Listed here is a single T cell receptor beta chain. The sample belongs to a study of blood T cell repertoires in COVID-19. Produced via immunoSEQ multiplex PCR; TCRdb's table is partial and in-frame only. The sample shows some 46,000 clones, around 75% of them seen only once. The V gene end was trimmed by 3 bases and the J gene end by 0 bases; junction bases not matched to a gene: 1. CDR1 MDHEN and CDR2 SYDVKM come from the germline V gene. The CDR3 has 15 amino acids. The sequence was obtained from a man at least 80 years old with acute or convalescent COVID-19. Input material: peripheral blood. The rearrangement joins TRBV28 to TRBJ1-2; 10 bases map to TRBD1. CDR3 sequence (DNA): TGTGCCAGCAGTTTGACAGGGGGCCCTAACTATGGCTACACCTTC. As protein: CASSLTGGPNYGYTF.